This is a list of T cell receptor beta chains from one sample in a study of CD8 T cells in ankylosing spondylitis. TCRdb used MiXCR to reprocess the 5' RACE reads, holding one entry per CDR3 protein. The data contain 650,000 to 800,000 distinct CDR3 sequences, around 20% of them singletons. Material: blood, either unsorted or a sorted T cell fraction (not recorded which). These receptors all come from a male donor with ankylosing spondylitis. CDR3s include the opening cysteine and the closing phenylalanine or tryptophan.

TRBV25-1	TRBJ2-1	CASSGTGTSGMRQFF
TRBV5-1	TRBJ2-2	CASSFSGQGNTGELFF
TRBV20-1	TRBJ2-7	CSAPGQGVEQYF
TRBV12-3/TRBV12-4	TRBJ1-5	CASSFHRDSNQPQHF
TRBV4-3	TRBJ2-2	CASSQGLAEFTGELFF
TRBV30	TRBJ2-7	CAWSPGVSYEQYF
TRBV28	TRBJ2-5	CASSPSAGDLKTQYF
TRBV6-5	TRBJ2-7	CASSYRQGASYEQYF
TRBV29-1	TRBJ1-2	CSVVSTAQISYGYTF
TRBV30	TRBJ2-7	CAWTWGTYEQYF
TRBV5-4	TRBJ2-7	CASSLGGGRGPYEQYF
TRBV7-9	TRBJ1-4	CASGKRGGGTNEKLFF
TRBV5-5	TRBJ2-7	CASSWGGDEQYF
TRBV7-3	TRBJ2-4	CASSLMSVGSKNIQYF
TRBV19	TRBJ1-5	CASTDRLNQPQHF
TRBV5-1	TRBJ1-3	CASSLAGDPGNTIYF
TRBV4-3	TRBJ2-7	CASSQDADYEQYF
TRBV29-1	TRBJ2-5	CSVDFGDWQETQYF
TRBV5-1	TRBJ2-2	CASMDSQNTGELFF
TRBV18	TRBJ1-4	CASSSPPGDATNEKLFF
TRBV9	TRBJ2-1	CAGGRDLNEQFF
TRBV6-5	TRBJ1-6	CASSYSGSSYNSPLHF
TRBV5-1	TRBJ1-2	CASSFSTDLNYGYTF
TRBV4-2	TRBJ1-1	CASSRTERNTEAFF
TRBV5-1	TRBJ2-1	CASCTGTATYNEQFF
TRBV20-1	TRBJ2-3	CSARDFNVAGGPSDTQYF
TRBV5-1	TRBJ2-2	CASSLGRVDTGELFF
TRBV10-3	TRBJ1-2	CATRSGGGYTF
TRBV5-1	TRBJ2-7	CASSQDRGLSEQYF
TRBV5-6	TRBJ2-1	CASSTRDRGFVGYNEQFF
TRBV5-1	TRBJ2-1	CASSPTSGNNEQFF
TRBV20-1	TRBJ2-7	CSVSTSTSGVSYEQYF
TRBV20-1	TRBJ1-2	CSAVPSGTGVYTF
TRBV12-3/TRBV12-4	TRBJ2-5	CASSGQGGETQYF
TRBV30	TRBJ2-7	CAWKGPYEQYF
TRBV4-1	TRBJ2-1	CASSQGTSRYNEQFF
TRBV2	TRBJ2-7	CASTERGYEQYF
TRBV20-1	TRBJ1-1	CSARGSRDRTEAFF
TRBV10-3	TRBJ1-5	CAIIVGNQPQHF
TRBV6-2/TRBV6-3	TRBJ2-3	CASSSTGTSLDTQYF
TRBV4-3	TRBJ2-3	CASSQGWRQGGTDTQYF
TRBV12-3/TRBV12-4	TRBJ1-1	CASSFAATEAFF
TRBV5-1	TRBJ2-3	CASSSSGRTDTQYF
TRBV28	TRBJ2-1	CATVDRYYNEQFF
TRBV6-2/TRBV6-3	TRBJ1-2	CASRRRVGGYTF
TRBV4-3	TRBJ1-4	CASSQGTLGTAFNEKLFF